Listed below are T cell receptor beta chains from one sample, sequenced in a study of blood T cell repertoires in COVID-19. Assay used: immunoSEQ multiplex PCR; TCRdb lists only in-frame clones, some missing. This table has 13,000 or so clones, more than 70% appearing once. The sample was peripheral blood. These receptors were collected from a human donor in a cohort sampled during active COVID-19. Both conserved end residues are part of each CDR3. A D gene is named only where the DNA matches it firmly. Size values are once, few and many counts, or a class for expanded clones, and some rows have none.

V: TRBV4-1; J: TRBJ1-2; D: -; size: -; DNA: TGCGCCAGCAGCCAAGGGGGAGTAATTCTAGATTATGGCTACACCTTC; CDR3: CASSQGGVILDYGYTF
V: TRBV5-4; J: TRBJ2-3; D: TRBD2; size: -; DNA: TGTGCCAGCAGCTTGGAGACTAGCGGGGGGGCAGATACGCAGTATTTT; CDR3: CASSLETSGGADTQYF
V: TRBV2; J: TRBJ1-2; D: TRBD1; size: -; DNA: TGTGCCAGCAGTGAAGCCCGGACAGGGATCTATGGCTACACCTTC; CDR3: CASSEARTGIYGYTF
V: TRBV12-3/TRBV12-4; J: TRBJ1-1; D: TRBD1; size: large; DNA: TGTGCCAGCAGCCACGACAGGGTTGAAGCTTTCTTT; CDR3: CASSHDRVEAFF
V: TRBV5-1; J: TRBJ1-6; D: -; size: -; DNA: TGCGCCAGCAGCTTGGACCCCCCCGGGACTCCCGCATCACCCCTCCACTTT; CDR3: CASSLDPPGTPASPLHF
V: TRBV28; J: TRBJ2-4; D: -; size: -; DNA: TGTGCCAGCAGTCCCCACTCCGGGGGCAAAAACATTCAGTACTTC; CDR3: CASSPHSGGKNIQYF
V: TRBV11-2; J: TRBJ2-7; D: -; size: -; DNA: TGTGCCAGCAGTGGCCAGGACTTCTACGAGCAGTACTTC; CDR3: CASSGQDFYEQYF
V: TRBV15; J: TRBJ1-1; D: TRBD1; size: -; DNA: TGTGCCACCAGCAGCCCCGGGACAGGGGTACAAGAAGCTTTCTTT; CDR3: CATSSPGTGVQEAFF
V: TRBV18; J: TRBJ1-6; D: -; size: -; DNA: TGTGCCAGCTCACCTGACCCTCGGGATTCACCCCTCCACTTT; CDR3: CASSPDPRDSPLHF
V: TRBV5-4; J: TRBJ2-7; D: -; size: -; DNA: TGTGCCAGCAGCCCATTTCCAGGTGCAGGGACAACCTACGAGCAGTACTTC; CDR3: CASSPFPGAGTTYEQYF
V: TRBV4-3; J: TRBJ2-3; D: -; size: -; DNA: TGCGCCAGCAGCCGAGTCGCCGGGGGGCAAGGAGATACGCAGTATTTT; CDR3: CASSRVAGGQGDTQYF
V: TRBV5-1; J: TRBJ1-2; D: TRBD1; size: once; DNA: TGCGCCAGCAGCTGGTCCCCAGGACAGGGTAACTATGGCTACACCTTC; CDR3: CASSWSPGQGNYGYTF
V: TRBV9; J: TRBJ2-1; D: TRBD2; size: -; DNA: TGTGCCAGCAGCGTAGGGGTAGCGGGGAACTCCTACAATGAGCAGTTCTTC; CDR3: CASSVGVAGNSYNEQFF
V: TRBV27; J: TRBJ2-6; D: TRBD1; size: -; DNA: TGTGCCAGCAGTTCCGGACAGGGGCGAGCCTTCTCTGGGGCCAACGTCCTGACTTTC; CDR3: CASSSGQGRAFSGANVLTF
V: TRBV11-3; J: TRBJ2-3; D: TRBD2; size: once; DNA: TGTGCCAGCAGCGCGGGGGTTTCAGATACGCAGTATTTT; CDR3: CASSAGVSDTQYF
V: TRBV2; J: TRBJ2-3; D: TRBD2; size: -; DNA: TGTGCCAGCGCGCTAGCGGGGGAGACAGATACGCAGTATTTT; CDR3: CASALAGETDTQYF
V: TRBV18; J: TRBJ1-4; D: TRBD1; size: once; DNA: TGTGCCAGCTCAACCATCACAGGGGGCGGTGAAAAACTGTTTTTT; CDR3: CASSTITGGGEKLFF
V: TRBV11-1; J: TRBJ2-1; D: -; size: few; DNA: TGTGCCAGCAGCTTATCTCCCCCCCCGGGTGAGCAGTTCTTC; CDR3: CASSLSPPPGEQFF
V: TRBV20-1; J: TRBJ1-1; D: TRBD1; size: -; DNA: TGCAGTGCTACGGGGACAGCCGCTTTCTTT; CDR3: CSATGTAAFF
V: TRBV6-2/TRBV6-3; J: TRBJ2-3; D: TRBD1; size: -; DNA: TGTGCCAGCAGTTCCGCCGGACAGGACACAGATACGCAGTATTTT; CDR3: CASSSAGQDTDTQYF
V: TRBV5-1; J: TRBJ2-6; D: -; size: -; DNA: TGCGCCAGCAGCTTGGCCGGCGGCAATACTGGGGCCAACGTCCTGACTTTC; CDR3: CASSLAGGNTGANVLTF
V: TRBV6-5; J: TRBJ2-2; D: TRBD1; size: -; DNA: TGTGCCAGCAGCCGGGACAGGTTCACCGGGGAGCTGTTTTTT; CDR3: CASSRDRFTGELFF
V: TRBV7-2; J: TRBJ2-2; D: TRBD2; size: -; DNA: TGTGCCAGCAGCTTAAACGGGGGGGGCGCCGGGGAGCTGTTTTTT; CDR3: CASSLNGGGAGELFF
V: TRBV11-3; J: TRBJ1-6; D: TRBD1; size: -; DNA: TGTGCCAGCAGCTTATCCGGGACAGCGAATAATTCACCCCTCCACTTT; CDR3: CASSLSGTANNSPLHF
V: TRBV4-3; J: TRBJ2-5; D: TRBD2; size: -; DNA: TGCGCCAGCAGCCGTGAGCGGGGGGGACAGACCCAGTACTTC; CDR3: CASSRERGGQTQYF
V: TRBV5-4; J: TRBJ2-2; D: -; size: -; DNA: TGTGCCAGCAGCTTGGACAGGAAAAACACCGGGGAGCTGTTTTTT; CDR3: CASSLDRKNTGELFF
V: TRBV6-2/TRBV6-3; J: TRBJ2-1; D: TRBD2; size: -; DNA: TGTGCCAGCAGTTCCGGGACTAGCGGGAGAACATCCTACAATGAGCAGTTCTTC; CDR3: CASSSGTSGRTSYNEQFF
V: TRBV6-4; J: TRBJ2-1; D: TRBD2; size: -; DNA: TGTGCCAGCAAAGGACTAGCGGGGGACAATGAGCAGTTCTTC; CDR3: CASKGLAGDNEQFF
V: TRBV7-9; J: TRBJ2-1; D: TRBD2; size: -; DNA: TGTGCCAGCGGACTAGCGGGGCACAATGAGCAGTTCTTC; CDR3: CASGLAGHNEQFF
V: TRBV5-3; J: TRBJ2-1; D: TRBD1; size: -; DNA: TGTGCCAGAAGCTTTTTACAAGAGACAGGGAGAGCGGATGAGCAGTTCTTC; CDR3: CARSFLQETGRADEQFF
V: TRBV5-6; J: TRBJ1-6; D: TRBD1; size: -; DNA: TGTGCCACCCTCCGACAGGGGGCCGATTCACCCCTCCACTTT; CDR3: CATLRQGADSPLHF
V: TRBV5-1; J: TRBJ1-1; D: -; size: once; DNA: TGCGCCAGCAGCCCAGGAGCAGGGTTTACTGAAGCTTTCTTT; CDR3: CASSPGAGFTEAFF
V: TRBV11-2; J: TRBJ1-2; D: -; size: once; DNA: TGTGCCAGCAGCAGAATGACAGCGGGCTATGGCTACACCTTC; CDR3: CASSRMTAGYGYTF
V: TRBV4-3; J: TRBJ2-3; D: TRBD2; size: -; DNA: TGCGCCAGCAGCCTAAGATGGAAGACTAGCACAAGCACAGATACGCAGTATTTT; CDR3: CASSLRWKTSTSTDTQYF
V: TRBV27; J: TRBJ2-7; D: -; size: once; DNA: TGTGCCAGCAGTTCGGTCCACGAGCAGTACTTC; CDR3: CASSSVHEQYF
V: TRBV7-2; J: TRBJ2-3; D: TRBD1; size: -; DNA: TGTGCCAGCAGCTTACAGACAGGGGTTAGCACAGATACGCAGTATTTT; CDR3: CASSLQTGVSTDTQYF
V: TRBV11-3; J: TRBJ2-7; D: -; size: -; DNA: TGTGCCAGCAGCTCTCCCGGACAGCTATACGAGCAGTACTTC; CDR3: CASSSPGQLYEQYF
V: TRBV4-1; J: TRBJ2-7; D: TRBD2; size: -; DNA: TGCGCCAGCAGCCAAGCGAGCGGGGGGTCCTACGAGCAGTACTTC; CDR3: CASSQASGGSYEQYF
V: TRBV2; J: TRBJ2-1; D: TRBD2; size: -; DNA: TGTGCCAGCAGTAGCGGGAGTCACTGGGAGCAGTTCTTC; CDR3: CASSSGSHWEQFF
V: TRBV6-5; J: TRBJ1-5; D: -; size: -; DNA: TGTGCCAGCAGGGGGAGGTACATTAGCAATCAGCCCCAGCATTTT; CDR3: CASRGRYISNQPQHF
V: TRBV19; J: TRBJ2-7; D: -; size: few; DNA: TGTGCCAGTTCAGACTACTCCTACGAGCAGTACTTC; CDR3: CASSDYSYEQYF
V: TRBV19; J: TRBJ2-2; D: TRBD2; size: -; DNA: TGTGCCAGTATTTCGGGGGGGGTCAACACCGGGGAGCTGTTTTTT; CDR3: CASISGGVNTGELFF